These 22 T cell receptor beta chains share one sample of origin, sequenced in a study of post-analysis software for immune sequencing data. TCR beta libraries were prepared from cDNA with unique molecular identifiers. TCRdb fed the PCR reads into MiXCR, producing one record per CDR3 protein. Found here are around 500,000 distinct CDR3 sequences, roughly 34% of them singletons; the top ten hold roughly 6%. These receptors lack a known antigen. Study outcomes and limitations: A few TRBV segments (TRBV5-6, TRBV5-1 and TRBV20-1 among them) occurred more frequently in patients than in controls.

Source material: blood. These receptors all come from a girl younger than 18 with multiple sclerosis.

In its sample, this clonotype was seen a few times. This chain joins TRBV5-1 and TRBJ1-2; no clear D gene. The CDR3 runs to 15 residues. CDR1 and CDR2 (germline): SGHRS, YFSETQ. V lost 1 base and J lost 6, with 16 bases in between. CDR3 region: CASSLSTREEDGYTF. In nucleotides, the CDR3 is TGCGCCAGCAGCTTGTCAACTAGGGAGGAGGATGGCTACACCTTC.

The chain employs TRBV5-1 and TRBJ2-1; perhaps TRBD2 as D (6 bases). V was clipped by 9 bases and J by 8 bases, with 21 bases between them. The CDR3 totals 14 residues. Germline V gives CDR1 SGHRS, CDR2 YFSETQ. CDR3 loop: CATSRDGGGDEQFF. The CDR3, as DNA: TGCGCCACTAGCCGGGACGGGGGAGGCGATGAGCAGTTCTTC.

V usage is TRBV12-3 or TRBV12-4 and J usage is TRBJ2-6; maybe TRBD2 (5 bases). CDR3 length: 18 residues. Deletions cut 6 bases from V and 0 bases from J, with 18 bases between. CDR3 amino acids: CASSERGSASSGANVLTF. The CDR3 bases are TGTGCCAGCAGCGAACGGGGATCGGCCAGCTCTGGGGCCAACGTCCTGACTTTC.

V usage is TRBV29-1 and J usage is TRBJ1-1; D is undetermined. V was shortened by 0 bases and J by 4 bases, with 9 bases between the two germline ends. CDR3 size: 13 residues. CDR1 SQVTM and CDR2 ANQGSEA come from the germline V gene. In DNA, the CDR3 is TGCAGCGTTGAAGATGTGGGTCGCACTGAAGCTTTCTTT. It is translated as CSVEDVGRTEAFF.

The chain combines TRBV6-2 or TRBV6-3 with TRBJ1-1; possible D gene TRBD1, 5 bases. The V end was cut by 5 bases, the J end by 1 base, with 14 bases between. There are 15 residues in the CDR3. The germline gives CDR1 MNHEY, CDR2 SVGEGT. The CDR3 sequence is CASSTSFGANTEAFF. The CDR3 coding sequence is TGTGCCAGCAGTACGTCTTTTGGGGCGAACACTGAAGCTTTCTTT.

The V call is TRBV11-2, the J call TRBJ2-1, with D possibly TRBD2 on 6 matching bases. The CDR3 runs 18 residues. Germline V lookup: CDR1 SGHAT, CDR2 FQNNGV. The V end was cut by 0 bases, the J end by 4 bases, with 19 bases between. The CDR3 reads CASSLEGPGGTLYNEQFF. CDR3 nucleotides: TGTGCCAGCAGCTTAGAAGGACCCGGGGGTACTTTGTACAATGAGCAGTTCTTC.

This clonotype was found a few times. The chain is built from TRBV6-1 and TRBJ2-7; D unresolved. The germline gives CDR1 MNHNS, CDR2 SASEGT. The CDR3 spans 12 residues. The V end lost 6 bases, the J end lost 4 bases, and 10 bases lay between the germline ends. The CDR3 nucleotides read TGTGCCAGCAGGTTTATAGAGTACGAGCAGTACTTC. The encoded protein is CASRFIEYEQYF.

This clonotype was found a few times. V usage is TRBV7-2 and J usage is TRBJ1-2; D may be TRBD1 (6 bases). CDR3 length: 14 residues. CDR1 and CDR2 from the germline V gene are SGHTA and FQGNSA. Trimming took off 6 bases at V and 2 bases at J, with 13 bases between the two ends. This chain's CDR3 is CASSSTGLNYGYTF. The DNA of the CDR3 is TGTGCCAGCAGTTCTACAGGGCTAAACTATGGCTACACCTTC.

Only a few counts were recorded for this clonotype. CDR3 loop: CASSFPRGTGLKIPAKSSYNEQFF. CDR3 DNA sequence: TGTGCCAGCAGCTTCCCACGAGGGACAGGGCTGAAGATACCAGCGAAAAGCTCCTACAATGAGCAGTTCTTC. The gene calls are TRBV5-6 and TRBJ2-1; 9 bases line up with TRBD1. This CDR3 contains 24 residues. Germline V gene sequence: CDR1 SGHDT, CDR2 YYEEEE. J was trimmed by 0 bases and V by 2 bases; bases with no gene match: 27.

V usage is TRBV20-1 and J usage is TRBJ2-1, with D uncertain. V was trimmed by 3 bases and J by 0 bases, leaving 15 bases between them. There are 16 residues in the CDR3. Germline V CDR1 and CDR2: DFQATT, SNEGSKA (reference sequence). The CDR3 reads CSASPFRSSSYNEQFF. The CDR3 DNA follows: TGCAGTGCTAGTCCCTTCCGGTCTAGCTCCTACAATGAGCAGTTCTTC.

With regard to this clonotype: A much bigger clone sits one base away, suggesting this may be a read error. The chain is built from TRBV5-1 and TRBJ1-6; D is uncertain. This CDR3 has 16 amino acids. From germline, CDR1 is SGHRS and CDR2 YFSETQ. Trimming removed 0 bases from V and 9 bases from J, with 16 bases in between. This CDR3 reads CASSLDPLGGGSPLHF. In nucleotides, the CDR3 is TGCGCCAGCAGCTTGGATCCGCTCGGCGGCGGTTCACCCCTCCACTTT. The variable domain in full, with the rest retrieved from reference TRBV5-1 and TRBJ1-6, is KAGVTQTPRYLIKTRGQQVTLSCSPISGHRSVSWYQQTPGQGLQFLFEYFSETQRNKGNFPGRFSGRQFSNSRSEMNVSTLELGDSALYLCASSLDPLGGGSPLHFGNGTRLTVT.

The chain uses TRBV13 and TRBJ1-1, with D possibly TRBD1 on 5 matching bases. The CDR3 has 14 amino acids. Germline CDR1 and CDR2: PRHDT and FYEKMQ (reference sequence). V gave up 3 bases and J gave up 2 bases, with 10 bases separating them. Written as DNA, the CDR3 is TGTGCCAGCAGCTTCGGGGCCCCTAACACTGAAGCTTTCTTT. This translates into CASSFGAPNTEAFF.

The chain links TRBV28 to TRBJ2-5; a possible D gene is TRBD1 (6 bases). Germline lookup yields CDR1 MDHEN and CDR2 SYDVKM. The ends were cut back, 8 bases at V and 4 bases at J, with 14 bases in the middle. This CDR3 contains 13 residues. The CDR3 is CASGYRELETQYF. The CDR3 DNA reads TGTGCCAGCGGCTACAGGGAGCTAGAGACCCAGTACTTC.

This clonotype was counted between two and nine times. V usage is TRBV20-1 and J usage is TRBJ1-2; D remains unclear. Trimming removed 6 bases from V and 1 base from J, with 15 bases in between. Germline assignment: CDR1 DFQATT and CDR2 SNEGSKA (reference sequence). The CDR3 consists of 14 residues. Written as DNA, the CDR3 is TGCAGTGCCCCGGGAGGCAGGAGTAACTATGGCTACACCTTC. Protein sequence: CSAPGGRSNYGYTF.

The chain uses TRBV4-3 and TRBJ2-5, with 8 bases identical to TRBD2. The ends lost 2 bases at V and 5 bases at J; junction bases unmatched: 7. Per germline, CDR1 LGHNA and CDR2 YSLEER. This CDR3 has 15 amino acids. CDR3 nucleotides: TGCGCCAGCAGCCAAACGAGCGGGAGAGGGGAGACCCAGTACTTC. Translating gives CASSQTSGRGETQYF.

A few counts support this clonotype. This chain's CDR3 is CSASPLAGVGKTQYF. CDR3 in DNA: TGCAGTGCAAGCCCACTAGCGGGGGTGGGGAAGACCCAGTACTTC. The rearrangement uses TRBV20-1 and TRBJ2-7; 11 bases fit TRBD2. The J call may be wrong; the DNA end is better matched by TRBJ2-5. The CDR3 extends over 15 amino acids. Germline loops: CDR1 DFQATT, CDR2 SNEGSKA (reference sequence).

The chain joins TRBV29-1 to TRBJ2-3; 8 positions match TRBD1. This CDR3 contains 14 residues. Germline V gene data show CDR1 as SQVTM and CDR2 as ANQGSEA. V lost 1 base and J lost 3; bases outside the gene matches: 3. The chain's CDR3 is CSVEAWTGTDTQYF. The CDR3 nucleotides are TGCAGCGTTGAAGCCTGGACAGGGACAGATACGCAGTATTTT.

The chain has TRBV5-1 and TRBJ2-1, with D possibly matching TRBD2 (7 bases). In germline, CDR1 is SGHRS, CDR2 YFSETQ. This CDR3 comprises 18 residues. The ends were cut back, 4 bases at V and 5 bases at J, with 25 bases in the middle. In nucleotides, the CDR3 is TGCGCCAGCAGCCCCGTGGGAAGGAGGGGGGGCCCTCACAATGAGCAGTTCTTC. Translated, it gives CASSPVGRRGGPHNEQFF.

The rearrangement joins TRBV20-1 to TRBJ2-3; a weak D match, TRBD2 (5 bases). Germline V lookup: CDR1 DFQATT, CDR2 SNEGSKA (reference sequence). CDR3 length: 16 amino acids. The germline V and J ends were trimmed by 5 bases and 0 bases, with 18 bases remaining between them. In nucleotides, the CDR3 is TGCAGTGCTCAGTACCGAGCGGCGTTTAGCACAGATACGCAGTATTTT. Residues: CSAQYRAAFSTDTQYF.

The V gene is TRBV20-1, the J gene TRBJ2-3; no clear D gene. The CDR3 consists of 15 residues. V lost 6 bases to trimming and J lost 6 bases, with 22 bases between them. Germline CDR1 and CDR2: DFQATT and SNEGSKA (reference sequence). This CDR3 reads CSAPRRDTNTDTQYF. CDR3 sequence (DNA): TGCAGTGCCCCGAGACGCGATACTAACACGGATACGCAGTATTTT.

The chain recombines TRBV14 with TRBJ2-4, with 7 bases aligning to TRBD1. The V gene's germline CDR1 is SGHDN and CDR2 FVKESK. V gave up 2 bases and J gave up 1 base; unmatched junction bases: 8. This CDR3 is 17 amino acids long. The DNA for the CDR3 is TGTGCCAGCAGCCAACTCAGGACAGGCCCCGCCAAAAACATTCAGTACTTC. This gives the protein CASSQLRTGPAKNIQYF.

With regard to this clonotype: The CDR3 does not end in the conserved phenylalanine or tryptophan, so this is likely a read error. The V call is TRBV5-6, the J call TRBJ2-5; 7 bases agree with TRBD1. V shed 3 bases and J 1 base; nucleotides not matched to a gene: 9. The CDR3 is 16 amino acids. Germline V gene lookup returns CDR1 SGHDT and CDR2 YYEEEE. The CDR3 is CASSSPAGQVQETQYL. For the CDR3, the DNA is TGTGCCAGCAGCTCCCCCGCCGGACAGGTCCAAGAGACCCAGTACTTA.